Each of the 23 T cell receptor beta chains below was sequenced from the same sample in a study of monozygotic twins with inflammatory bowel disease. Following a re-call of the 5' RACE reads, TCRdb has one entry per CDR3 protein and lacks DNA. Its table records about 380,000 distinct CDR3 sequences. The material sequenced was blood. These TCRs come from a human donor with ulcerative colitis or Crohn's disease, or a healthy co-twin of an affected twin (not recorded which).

This CDR3 is CASSLEEGHYEQYF. The chain has TRBV12-3 or TRBV12-4 and TRBJ2-7; TCRdb's assignment of TRBD2 cannot be checked, as there is no DNA. The CDR3 spans 14 residues.

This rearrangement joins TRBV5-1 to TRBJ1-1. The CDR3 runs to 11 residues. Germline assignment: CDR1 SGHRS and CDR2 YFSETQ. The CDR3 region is CASSPGGMAFF.

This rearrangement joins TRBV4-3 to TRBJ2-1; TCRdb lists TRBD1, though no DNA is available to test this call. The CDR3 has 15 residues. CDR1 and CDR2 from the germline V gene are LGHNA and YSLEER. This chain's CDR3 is CASSQQQGSYNEQFF.

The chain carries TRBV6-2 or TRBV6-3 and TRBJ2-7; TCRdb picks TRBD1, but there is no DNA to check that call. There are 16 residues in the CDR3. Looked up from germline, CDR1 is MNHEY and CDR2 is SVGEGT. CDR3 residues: CASSPTASRPSYEQYF.

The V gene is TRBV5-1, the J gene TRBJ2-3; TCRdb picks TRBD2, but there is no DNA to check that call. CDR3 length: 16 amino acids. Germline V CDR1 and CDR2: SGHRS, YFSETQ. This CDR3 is CASSPPLAGSTDTQYF. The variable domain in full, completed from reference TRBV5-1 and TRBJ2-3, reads KAGVTQTPRYLIKTRGQQVTLSCSPISGHRSVSWYQQTPGQGLQFLFEYFSETQRNKGNFPGRFSGRQFSNSRSEMNVSTLELGDSALYLCASSPPLAGSTDTQYFGPGTRLTVL.

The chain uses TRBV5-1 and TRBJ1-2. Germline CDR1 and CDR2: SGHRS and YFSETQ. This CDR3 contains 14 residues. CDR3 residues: CASSLGLQKYGYTF.

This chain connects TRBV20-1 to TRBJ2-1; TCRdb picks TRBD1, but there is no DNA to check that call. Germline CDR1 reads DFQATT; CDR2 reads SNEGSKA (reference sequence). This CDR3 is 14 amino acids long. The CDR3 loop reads CSASVPGQGPEQFF.

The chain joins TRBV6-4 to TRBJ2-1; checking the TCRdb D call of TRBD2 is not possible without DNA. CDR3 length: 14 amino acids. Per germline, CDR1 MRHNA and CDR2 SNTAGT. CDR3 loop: CASSERLAGPEQFF.

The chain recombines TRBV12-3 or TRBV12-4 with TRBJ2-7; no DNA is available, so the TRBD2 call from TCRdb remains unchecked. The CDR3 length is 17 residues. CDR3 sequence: CASSTSGLAGGYYEQYF.

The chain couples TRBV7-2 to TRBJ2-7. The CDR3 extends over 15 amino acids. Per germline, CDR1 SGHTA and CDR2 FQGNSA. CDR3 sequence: CASSLVSSDSYEQYF.

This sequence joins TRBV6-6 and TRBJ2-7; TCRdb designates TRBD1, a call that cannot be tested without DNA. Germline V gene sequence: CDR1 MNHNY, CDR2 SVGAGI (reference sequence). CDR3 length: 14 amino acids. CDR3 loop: CASSSGQGYHEQYF.

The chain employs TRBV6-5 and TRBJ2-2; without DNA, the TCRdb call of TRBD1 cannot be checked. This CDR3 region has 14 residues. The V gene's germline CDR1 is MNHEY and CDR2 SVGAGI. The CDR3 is CASSYSSGAGELFF.

Here the CDR3 reads CASSQVGGKNIQYF. V usage is TRBV14 and J usage is TRBJ2-4. CDR1 SGHDN and CDR2 FVKESK come from the germline V gene. The CDR3 totals 14 residues.

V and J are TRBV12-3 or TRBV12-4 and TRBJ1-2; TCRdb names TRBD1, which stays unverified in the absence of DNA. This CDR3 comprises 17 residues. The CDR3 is CASSQSWGSGSNYGYTF.

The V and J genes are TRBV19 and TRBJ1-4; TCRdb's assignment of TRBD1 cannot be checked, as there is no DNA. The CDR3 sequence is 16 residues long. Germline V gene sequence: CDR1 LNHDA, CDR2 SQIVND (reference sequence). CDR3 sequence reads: CASSIATRGTNEKLFF.

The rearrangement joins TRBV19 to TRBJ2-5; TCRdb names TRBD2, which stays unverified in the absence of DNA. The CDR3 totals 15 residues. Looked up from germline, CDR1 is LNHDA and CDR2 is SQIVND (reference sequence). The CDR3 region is CASSTGWGVQETQYF.

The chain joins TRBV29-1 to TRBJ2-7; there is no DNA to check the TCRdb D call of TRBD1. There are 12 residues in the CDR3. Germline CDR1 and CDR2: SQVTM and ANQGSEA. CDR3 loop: CSVDGDGYEQYF.

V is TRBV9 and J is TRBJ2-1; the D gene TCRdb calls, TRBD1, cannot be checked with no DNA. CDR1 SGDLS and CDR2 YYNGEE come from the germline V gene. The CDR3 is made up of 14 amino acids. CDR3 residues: CASSVDPPVSEQFF. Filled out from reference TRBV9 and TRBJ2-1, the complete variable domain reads DSGVTQTPKHLITATGQRVTLRCSPRSGDLSVYWYQQSLDQGLQFLIQYYNGEERAKGNILERFSAQQFPDLHSELNLSSLELGDSALYFCASSVDPPVSEQFFGPGTRLTVL.

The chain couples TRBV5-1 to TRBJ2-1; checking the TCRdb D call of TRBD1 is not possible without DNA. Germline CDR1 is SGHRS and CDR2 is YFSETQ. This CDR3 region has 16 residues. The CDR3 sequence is CASSQGTSSSYNEQFF.

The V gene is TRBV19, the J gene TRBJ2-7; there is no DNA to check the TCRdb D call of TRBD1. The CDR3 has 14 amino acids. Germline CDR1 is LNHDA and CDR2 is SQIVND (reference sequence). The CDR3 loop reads CASSTGQASYEQYF.

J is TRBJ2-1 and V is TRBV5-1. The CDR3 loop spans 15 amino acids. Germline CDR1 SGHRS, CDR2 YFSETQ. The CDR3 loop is CASSTGGATYNEQFF.

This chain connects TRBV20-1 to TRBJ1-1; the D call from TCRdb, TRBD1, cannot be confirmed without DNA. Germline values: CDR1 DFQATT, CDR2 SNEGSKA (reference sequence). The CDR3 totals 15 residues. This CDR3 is CSARALGDWDTEAFF.

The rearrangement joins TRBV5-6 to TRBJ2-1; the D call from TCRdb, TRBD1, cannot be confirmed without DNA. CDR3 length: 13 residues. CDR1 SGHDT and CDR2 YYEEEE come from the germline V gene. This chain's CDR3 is CASSLSGTDEQFF.